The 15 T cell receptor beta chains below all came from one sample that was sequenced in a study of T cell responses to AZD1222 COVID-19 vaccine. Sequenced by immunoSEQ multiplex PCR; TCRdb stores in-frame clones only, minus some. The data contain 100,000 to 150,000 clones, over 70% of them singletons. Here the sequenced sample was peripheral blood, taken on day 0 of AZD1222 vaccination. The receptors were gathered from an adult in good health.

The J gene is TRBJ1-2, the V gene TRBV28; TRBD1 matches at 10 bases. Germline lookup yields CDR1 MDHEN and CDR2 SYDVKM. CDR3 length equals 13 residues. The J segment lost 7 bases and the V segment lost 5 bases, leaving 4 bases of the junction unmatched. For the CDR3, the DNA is TGTGCCAGCAGTGTCAGACAGGGGGCTGGCTACACCTTC. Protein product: CASSVRQGAGYTF.

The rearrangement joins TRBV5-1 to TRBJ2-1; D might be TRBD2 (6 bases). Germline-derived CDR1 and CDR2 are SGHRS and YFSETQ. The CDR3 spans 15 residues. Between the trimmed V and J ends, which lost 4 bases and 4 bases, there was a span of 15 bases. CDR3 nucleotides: TGCGCCAGCAGCAGAACGGGACTCGAGTACAATGAGCAGTTCTTC. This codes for CASSRTGLEYNEQFF. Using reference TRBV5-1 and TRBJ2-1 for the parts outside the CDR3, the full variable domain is KAGVTQTPRYLIKTRGQQVTLSCSPISGHRSVSWYQQTPGQGLQFLFEYFSETQRNKGNFPGRFSGRQFSNSRSEMNVSTLELGDSALYLCASSRTGLEYNEQFFGPGTRLTVL.

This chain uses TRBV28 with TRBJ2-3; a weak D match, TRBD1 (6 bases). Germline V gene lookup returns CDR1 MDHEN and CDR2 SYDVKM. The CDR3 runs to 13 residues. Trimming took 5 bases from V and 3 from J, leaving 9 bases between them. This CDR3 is CASSPQGTDTQYF. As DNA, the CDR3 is TGTGCCAGCAGTCCTCAGGGGACAGATACGCAGTATTTT.

The CDR3 bases are TGTGCCAGCAGCAGGGAGGACAGCGGTAACTATGGCTACACCTTC. Its protein product is CASSREDSGNYGYTF. V gene TRBV7-2 combines with J gene TRBJ1-2; the D gene is possibly TRBD1 (6 bases). Trimming shortened V by 5 bases and J by 1 base, and 14 bases separated the two germline ends. This CDR3 is built from 15 residues. Germline lookup yields CDR1 SGHTA and CDR2 FQGNSA. The complete variable domain, with remaining parts taken from reference TRBV7-2 and TRBJ1-2, reads GAGVSQSPSNKVTEKGKDVELRCDPISGHTALYWYRQSLGQGLEFLIYFQGNSAPDKSGLPSDRFSAERTGGSVSTLTIQRTQQEDSAVYLCASSREDSGNYGYTFGSGTRLTVV.

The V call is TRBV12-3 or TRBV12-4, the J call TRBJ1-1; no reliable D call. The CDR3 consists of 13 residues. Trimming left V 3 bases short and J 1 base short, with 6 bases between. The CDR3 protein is CASSFERNTEAFF. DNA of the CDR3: TGTGCCAGCAGTTTTGAGAGGAACACTGAAGCTTTCTTT.

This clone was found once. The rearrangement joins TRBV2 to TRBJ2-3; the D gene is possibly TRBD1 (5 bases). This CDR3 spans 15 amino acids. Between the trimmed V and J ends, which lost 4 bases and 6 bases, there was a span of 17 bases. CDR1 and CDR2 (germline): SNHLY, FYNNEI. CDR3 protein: CASSGQFSGGDTQYF. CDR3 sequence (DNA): TGTGCCAGCAGTGGACAGTTCTCGGGCGGCGATACGCAGTATTTT.

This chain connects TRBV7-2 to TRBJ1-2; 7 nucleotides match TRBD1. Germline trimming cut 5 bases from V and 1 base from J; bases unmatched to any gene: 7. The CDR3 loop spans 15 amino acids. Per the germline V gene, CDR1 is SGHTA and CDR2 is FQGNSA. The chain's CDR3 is CASSPRQGLNYGYTF. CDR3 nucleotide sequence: TGTGCCAGCAGCCCTCGACAGGGCCTTAACTATGGCTACACCTTC.

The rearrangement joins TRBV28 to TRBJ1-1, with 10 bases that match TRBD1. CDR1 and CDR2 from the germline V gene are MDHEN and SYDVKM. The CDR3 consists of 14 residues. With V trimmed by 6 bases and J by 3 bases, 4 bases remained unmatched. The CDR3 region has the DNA TGTGCCAGCAGCCTCGGGACAGGGGACACTGAAGCTTTCTTT. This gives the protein CASSLGTGDTEAFF.

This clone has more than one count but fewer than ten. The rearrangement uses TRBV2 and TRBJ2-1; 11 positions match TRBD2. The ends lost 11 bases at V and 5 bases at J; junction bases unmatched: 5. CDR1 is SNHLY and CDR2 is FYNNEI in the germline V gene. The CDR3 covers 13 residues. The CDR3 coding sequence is TGTGCCCGAAGACTAGCGGGAAACAATGAGCAGTTCTTC. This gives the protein CARRLAGNNEQFF.

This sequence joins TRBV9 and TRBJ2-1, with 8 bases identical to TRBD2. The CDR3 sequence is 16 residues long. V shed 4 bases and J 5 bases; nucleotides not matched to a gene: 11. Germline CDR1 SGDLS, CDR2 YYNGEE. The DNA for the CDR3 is TGTGCCAGCAGCCCCGTGACTAGCGATATTAACAATGAGCAGTTCTTC. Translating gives CASSPVTSDINNEQFF.

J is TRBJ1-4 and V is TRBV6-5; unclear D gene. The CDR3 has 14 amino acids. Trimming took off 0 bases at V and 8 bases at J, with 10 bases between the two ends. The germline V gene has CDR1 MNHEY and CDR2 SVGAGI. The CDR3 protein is CASSYSGTQEKLFF. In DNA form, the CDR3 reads TGTGCCAGCAGTTACTCAGGCACCCAGGAAAAACTGTTTTTT.

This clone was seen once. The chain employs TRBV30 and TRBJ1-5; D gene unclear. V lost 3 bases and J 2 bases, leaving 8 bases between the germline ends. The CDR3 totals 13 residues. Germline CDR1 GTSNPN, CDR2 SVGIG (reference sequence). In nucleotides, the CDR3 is TGTGCCTGGAGGGGGAGTGGCAATCAGCCCCAGCATTTT. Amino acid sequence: CAWRGSGNQPQHF.

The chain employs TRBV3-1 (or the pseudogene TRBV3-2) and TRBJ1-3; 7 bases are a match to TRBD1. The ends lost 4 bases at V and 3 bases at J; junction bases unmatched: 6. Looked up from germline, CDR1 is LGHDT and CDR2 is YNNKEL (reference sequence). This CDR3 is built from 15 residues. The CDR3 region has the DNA TGTGCCAGCAGCCGCACAGGGGAGTTTGGAAACACCATATATTTT. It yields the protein CASSRTGEFGNTIYF.

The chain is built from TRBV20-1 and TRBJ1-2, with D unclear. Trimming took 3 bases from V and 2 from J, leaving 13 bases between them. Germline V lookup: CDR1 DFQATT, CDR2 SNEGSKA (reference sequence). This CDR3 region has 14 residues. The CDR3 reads CSASGRQPNYGYTF. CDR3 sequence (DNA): TGCAGTGCTAGTGGTCGCCAGCCGAACTATGGCTACACCTTC.

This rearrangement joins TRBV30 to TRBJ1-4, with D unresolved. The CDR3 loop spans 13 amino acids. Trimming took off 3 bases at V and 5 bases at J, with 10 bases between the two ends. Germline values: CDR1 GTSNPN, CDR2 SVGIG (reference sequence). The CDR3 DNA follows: TGTGCCTGGAGGGGGATGCTAAATGAAAAACTGTTTTTT. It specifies CAWRGMLNEKLFF.